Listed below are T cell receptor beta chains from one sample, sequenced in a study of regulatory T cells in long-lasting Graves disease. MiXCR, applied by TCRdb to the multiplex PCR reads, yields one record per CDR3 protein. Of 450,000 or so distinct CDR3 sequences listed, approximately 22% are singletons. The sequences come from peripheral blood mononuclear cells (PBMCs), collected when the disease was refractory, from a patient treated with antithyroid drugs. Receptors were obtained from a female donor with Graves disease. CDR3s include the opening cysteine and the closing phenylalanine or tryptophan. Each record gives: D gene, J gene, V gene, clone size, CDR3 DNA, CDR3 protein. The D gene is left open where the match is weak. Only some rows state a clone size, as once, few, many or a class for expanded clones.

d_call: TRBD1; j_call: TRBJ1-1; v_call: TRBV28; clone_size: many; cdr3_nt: TGTGCCAGCAGTTCAACCGGGACAGGGACATTTAGAGCTTTCTTT; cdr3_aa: CASSSTGTGTFRAFF
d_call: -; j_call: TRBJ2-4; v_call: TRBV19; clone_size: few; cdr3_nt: TGTGCCAGTAGTATAGGGGTGGCGGGGCTAGCCAAAAACATTCAGTACTTC; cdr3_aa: CASSIGVAGLAKNIQYF
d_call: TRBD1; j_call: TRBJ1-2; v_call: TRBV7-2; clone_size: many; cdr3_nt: TGTGCCAGCAGCAATTTACCGGGACAGGAATTTCCCTACACCTTC; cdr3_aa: CASSNLPGQEFPYTF
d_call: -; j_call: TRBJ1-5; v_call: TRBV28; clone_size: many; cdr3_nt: TGTGCCAGCAGTTTTCAGCCAGCTACCTATCAGCCCCAGCATTTT; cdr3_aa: CASSFQPATYQPQHF
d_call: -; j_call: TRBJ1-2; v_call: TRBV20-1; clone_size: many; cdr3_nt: TGCAGTGCTAAGGACGCATATGGCTACACCTTC; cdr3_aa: CSAKDAYGYTF
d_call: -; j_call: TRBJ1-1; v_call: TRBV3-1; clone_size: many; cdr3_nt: TGTGCCAGCAGCAATCCTCTGGGTCCTGAAGCTTTCTTT; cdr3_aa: CASSNPLGPEAFF
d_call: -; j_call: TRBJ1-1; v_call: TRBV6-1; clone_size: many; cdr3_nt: TGTGCCAGCAGTGGGGACGTTATGAACACTGAAGCTTTCTTT; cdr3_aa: CASSGDVMNTEAFF
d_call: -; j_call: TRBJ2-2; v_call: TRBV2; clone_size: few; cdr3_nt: TGTGCCAGCAGTGCCCCAACCACGAACACCGGGGAGCTGTTTTTT; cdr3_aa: CASSAPTTNTGELFF
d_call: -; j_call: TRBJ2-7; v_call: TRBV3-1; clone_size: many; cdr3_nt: TGTGCCAGCAGCCAAGTGGGCGAGCAGTACTTC; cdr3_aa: CASSQVGEQYF
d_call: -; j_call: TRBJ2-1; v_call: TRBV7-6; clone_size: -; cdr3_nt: TGTGCCAGCAGCTTAGATAGGCGCAGGGACAATGAGCAGTTCTTC; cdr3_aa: CASSLDRRRDNEQFF
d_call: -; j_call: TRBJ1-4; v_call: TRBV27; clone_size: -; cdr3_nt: TGTGCCAGCAGTTTATCGGAACAGGTGTTTAATGAAAAACTGTTTTTT; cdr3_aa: CASSLSEQVFNEKLFF
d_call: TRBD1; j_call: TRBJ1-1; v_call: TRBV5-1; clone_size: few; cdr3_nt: TGCGCCAGCAGCTCGTTGGACGGGGACAGCCTGAACACTGAAGCTTTCTTT; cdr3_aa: CASSSLDGDSLNTEAFF
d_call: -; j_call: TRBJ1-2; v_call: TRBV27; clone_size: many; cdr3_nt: TGTGCCAGCAGTGCAACCCACAGGGAGTATGGCTACACCTTC; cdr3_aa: CASSATHREYGYTF
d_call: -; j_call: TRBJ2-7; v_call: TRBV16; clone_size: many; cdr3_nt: TGTGCCAGCAGCCAATTCGGACAGAACACCTACGAGCAGTACTTC; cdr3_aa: CASSQFGQNTYEQYF
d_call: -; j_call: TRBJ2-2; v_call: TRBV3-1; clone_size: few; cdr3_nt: TGTGCCAGCAGCCAAGAAGGCGGAGCGAACACCGGGGAGCTGTTTTTT; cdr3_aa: CASSQEGGANTGELFF
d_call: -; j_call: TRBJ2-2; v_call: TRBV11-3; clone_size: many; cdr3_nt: TGTGCCAGCAGCGGTCGACAGGCTACCGGGGAGCTGTTTTTT; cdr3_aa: CASSGRQATGELFF
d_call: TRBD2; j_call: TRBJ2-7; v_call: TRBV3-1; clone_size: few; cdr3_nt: TGTGCCAGCGCATGGGGAAGGACTAGCTACGAGCAGTACTTC; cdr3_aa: CASAWGRTSYEQYF